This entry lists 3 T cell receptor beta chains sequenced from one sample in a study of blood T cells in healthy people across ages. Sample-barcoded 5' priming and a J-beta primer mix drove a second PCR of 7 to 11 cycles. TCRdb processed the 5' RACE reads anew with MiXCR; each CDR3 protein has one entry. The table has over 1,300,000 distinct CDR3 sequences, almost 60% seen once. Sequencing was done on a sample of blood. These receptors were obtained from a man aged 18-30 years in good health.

CDR3 DNA sequence: TGCAGTGCTAGGGACTTCACAGGGCCGGGCACCGGGGAGCTGTTTTTT. Its translation: CSARDFTGPGTGELFF. The chain is built from TRBV20-1 and TRBJ2-2; possible D gene TRBD1, 6 bases. The CDR3 consists of 16 residues. V dropped 3 bases and J dropped 4 bases, with 18 bases sitting between them. Germline loops: CDR1 DFQATT, CDR2 SNEGSKA (reference sequence).

The CDR3 sequence: CASSLGSLYEQFF. The CDR3 bases are TGTGCCAGCAGCTTAGGCTCCCTGTATGAGCAGTTCTTC. V is TRBV13 and J is TRBJ2-1; no clear D gene. The V end was cut by 0 bases, the J end by 8 bases, with 8 bases between. CDR3 length: 13 amino acids. Germline CDR1 PRHDT, CDR2 FYEKMQ (reference sequence).

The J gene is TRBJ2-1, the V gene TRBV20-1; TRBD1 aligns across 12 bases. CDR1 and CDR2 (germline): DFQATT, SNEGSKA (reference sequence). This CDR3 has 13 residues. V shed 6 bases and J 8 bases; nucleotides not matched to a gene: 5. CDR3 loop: CSAVGQGAHEQFF. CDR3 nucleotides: TGCAGTGCCGTGGGACAGGGGGCTCATGAGCAGTTCTTC.